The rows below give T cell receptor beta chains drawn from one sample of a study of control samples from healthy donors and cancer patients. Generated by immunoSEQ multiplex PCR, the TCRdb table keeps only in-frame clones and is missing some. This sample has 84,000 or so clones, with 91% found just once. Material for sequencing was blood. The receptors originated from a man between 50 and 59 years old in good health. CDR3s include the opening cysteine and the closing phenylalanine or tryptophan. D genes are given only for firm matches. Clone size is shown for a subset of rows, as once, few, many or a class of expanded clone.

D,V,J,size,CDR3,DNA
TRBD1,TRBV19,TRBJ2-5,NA,CASSTEPGQKETQYF,TGTGCCAGTAGTACAGAGCCGGGACAGAAAGAGACCCAGTACTTC
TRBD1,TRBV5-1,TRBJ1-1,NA,CASSLAPGQRNTEAFF,TGCGCCAGCAGCCTGGCTCCGGGACAGAGAAACACTGAAGCTTTCTTT
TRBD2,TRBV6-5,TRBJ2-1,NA,CASTPSRGVNEQFF,TGTGCCAGCACCCCATCGCGGGGGGTCAATGAGCAGTTCTTC
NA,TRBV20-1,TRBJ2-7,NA,CSASGARYEQYF,TGCAGTGCTAGTGGTGCCCGCTACGAGCAGTACTTC
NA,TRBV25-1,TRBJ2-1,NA,CASSAGREQFF,TGTGCCAGCAGTGCGGGACGTGAGCAGTTCTTC
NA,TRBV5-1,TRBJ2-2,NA,CASSSYQGTPGELFF,TGCGCCAGCAGCTCTTATCAGGGGACCCCTGGGGAGCTGTTTTTT
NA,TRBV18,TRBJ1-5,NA,CASSIGTAGQVPQHF,TGTGCCAGCTCTATCGGGACGGCAGGCCAGGTGCCCCAGCATTTT
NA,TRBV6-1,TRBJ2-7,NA,CASSEVVSSYEQYF,TGTGCCAGCAGTGAAGTAGTCAGCTCCTACGAGCAGTACTTC
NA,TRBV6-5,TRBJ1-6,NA,CASSYRGQRPLHF,TGTGCCAGCAGTTACCGAGGACAAAGACCCCTCCACTTT
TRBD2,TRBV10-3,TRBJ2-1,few,CATVTSGAEQFF,TGTGCCACTGTGACTAGCGGAGCTGAGCAGTTCTTC
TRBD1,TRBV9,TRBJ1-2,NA,CASSESVVVLGQGNYGYTF,TGTGCCAGCAGCGAATCGGTTGTGGTCTTGGGACAGGGTAACTATGGCTACACCTTC
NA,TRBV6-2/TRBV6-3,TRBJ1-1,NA,CASSWTVYTEAFF,TGTGCCAGCAGTTGGACAGTTTACACTGAAGCTTTCTTT
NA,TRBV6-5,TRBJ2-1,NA,CASSVEDQTYNEQFF,TGTGCCAGCAGCGTAGAGGATCAAACCTACAATGAGCAGTTCTTC
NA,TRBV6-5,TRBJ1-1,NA,CASSRGHTEAFF,TGTGCCAGCAGTCGGGGGCACACTGAAGCTTTCTTT
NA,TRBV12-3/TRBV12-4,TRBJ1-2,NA,CASSFMGGGYTF,TGTGCCAGCAGTTTTATGGGTGGTGGCTACACCTTC
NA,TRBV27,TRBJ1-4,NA,CASSYRASTNEKLFF,TGTGCCAGCAGTTATAGGGCTTCAACTAATGAAAAACTGTTTTTT
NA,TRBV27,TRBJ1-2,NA,CASSLSGPANYGYTF,TGTGCCAGCAGTTTATCAGGACCAGCTAACTATGGCTACACCTTC
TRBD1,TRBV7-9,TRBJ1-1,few,CASSPPQGATGNTEAFF,TGTGCCAGCAGCCCTCCACAGGGGGCTACGGGGAACACTGAAGCTTTCTTT
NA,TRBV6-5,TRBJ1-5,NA,CASSYSNADQPQHF,TGTGCCAGCAGTTACTCGAACGCGGATCAGCCCCAGCATTTT
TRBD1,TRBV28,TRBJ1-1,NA,CASISGQGKAFF,TGTGCCAGCATTTCCGGACAGGGGAAAGCTTTCTTT
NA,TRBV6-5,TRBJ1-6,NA,CASKEGGYSPLHF,TGTGCCAGCAAGGAAGGGGGTTATTCACCCCTCCACTTT
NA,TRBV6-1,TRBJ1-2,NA,CASSEQTETYGYTF,TGTGCCAGCAGTGAACAGACAGAAACCTATGGCTACACCTTC
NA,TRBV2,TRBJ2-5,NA,CASRPRVYQETQYF,TGTGCCAGCAGACCCAGGGTGTACCAAGAGACCCAGTACTTC
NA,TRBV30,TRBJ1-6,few,CAWRQLNSPLHF,TGTGCCTGGAGACAGCTTAATTCACCCCTCCACTTT
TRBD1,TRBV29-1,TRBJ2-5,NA,CSAWDRAVETQYF,TGCAGCGCCTGGGACAGGGCGGTGGAGACCCAGTACTTC
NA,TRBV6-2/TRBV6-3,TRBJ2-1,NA,CASSWGSSYNEQFF,TGTGCCAGCAGTTGGGGGAGCTCCTACAATGAGCAGTTCTTC
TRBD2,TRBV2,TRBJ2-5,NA,CASFNGLAGIETQYF,TGTGCCAGCTTTAATGGACTAGCGGGGATAGAGACCCAGTACTTC
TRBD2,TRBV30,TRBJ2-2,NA,CAWRRRGGSNTGELFF,TGTGCCTGGAGGCGGCGGGGGGGTTCGAACACCGGGGAGCTGTTTTTT
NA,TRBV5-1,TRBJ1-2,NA,CASSLDGSGYGYTF,TGCGCCAGCAGCTTGGATGGTTCTGGCTATGGCTACACCTTC
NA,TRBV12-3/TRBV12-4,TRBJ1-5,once,CASSLGTHQPQHF,TGTGCCAGCAGTTTGGGGACCCATCAGCCCCAGCATTTT
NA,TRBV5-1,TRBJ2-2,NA,CASSRTTNTGELFF,TGCGCCAGCAGCAGGACGACGAACACCGGGGAGCTGTTTTTT
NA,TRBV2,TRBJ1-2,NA,CASKKQLNYGYTF,TGTGCCAGCAAAAAACAGCTTAACTATGGCTACACCTTC
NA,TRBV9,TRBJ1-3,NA,CASSSSASVGNTIYF,TGTGCCAGCAGCTCCAGCGCCTCGGTGGGAAACACCATATATTTT
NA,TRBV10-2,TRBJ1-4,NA,CASRPGPGGEKLFF,TGCGCCAGCAGACCGGGTCCGGGAGGGGAAAAACTGTTTTTT
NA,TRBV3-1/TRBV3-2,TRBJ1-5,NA,CASSPQRRQPQHF,TGTGCCAGCAGCCCGCAGAGACGGCAGCCCCAGCATTTT
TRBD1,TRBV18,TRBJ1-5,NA,CASSRTGNSNQPQHF,TGTGCCAGCTCACGGACAGGGAATAGCAATCAGCCCCAGCATTTT
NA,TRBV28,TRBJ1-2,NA,CASSHYRVDTYGYTF,TGTGCCAGCAGCCATTACAGGGTTGATACCTATGGCTACACCTTC
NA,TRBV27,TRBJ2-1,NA,CASQGTGTPKGNEQFF,TGTGCCAGCCAGGGGACCGGGACCCCTAAAGGAAATGAGCAGTTCTTC
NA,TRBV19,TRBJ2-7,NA,CASKLEVGGRYEQYF,TGTGCCAGTAAACTGGAGGTCGGCGGCCGCTACGAGCAGTACTTC
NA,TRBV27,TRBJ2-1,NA,CASSRYSGSYNEQFF,TGTGCCAGCAGCCGATATAGCGGCTCCTACAATGAGCAGTTCTTC
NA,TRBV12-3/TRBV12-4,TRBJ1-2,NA,CASSFARQYGYTF,TGTGCCAGCAGTTTTGCGAGACAGTATGGCTACACCTTC
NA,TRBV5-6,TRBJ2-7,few,CASSPKALLTHEQYF,TGTGCCAGCAGCCCCAAGGCGCTTCTAACGCACGAGCAGTACTTC
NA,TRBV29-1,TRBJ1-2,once,CSVTDSLGGYTF,TGCAGCGTCACAGACAGCCTGGGCGGCTACACCTTC
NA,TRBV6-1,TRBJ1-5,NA,CASSERYGGPQHF,TGTGCCAGCAGTGAAAGGTACGGCGGGCCCCAGCATTTT
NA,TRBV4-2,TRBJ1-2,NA,CASSQPPGHQEGYTF,TGTGCCAGCAGCCAACCACCGGGACACCAGGAAGGCTACACCTTC
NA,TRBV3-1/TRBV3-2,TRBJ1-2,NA,CASGRGLNYGYTF,TGTGCCAGCGGGAGGGGTCTAAACTATGGCTACACCTTC
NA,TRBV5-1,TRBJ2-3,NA,CASSLGDTTTADTQYF,TGCGCCAGCAGCTTAGGGGACACTACCACGGCAGATACGCAGTATTTT
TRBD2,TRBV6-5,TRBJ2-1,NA,CATGLAGGNEQFF,TGTGCCACGGGACTAGCGGGGGGTAACGAGCAGTTCTTC
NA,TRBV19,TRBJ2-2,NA,CASRIGSAGELFF,TGTGCCAGTCGCATCGGTAGCGCCGGGGAGCTGTTTTTT
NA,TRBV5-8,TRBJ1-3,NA,CASRLDRSGGNTIYF,TGTGCCAGCCGGCTGGATAGATCCGGAGGAAACACCATATATTTT
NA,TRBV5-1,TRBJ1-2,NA,CASSQSTGQSVYTF,TGCGCCAGCAGCCAATCCACAGGGCAATCAGTCTACACCTTC
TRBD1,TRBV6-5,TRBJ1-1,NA,CASRSGTGETEAFF,TGTGCCAGCAGGTCCGGGACAGGGGAAACTGAAGCTTTCTTT
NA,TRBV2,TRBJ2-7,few,CASSLLGTSYEQYF,TGTGCCAGCAGTCTCTTAGGGACCAGCTACGAGCAGTACTTC
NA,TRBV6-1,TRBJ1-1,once,CASSERGDTEAFF,TGTGCCAGCAGTGAACGGGGGGACACTGAAGCTTTCTTT
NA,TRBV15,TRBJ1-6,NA,CATTLGVGNSSLHF,TGTGCCACCACTCTGGGAGTCGGTAATTCATCCCTCCACTTT
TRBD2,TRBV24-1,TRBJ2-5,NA,CATKRGTSGSQETQYF,TGTGCCACCAAGAGAGGGACTAGCGGAAGTCAAGAGACCCAGTACTTC
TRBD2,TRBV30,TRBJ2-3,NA,CAWSLKRGTQYF,TGTGCCTGGAGCCTAAAGCGGGGTACGCAGTATTTT
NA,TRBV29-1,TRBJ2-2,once,CSAYQGTGTGELFF,TGCAGCGCCTATCAGGGGACGGGCACCGGGGAGCTGTTTTTT